The source of this T cell receptor beta chain is a study of vaccination and CD4 T cells after COVID-19. The CDR3 extends over 15 amino acids. Germline CDR1 is SGDLS and CDR2 is YYNGEE. Trimming removed 0 bases at V and 2 bases at J, with 10 bases between. Treatment described: roughly 10-day PBMC culture with coronavirus spike peptide pools or control peptides (ViraFEST assay). Positive PCR dates covered March to December 2020, before US Alpha, Beta and Delta variants. Concerning this clonotype itself: Its specificity is not known.

Cultured CD4+ T-cell DNA underwent Oncomine TCR Beta short-read sequencing. Each CDR3 protein is one row after TCRdb ran MiXCR on the PCR reads. This table holds 20,000 to 25,000 distinct CDR3 sequences, about 66% found once. The specimen sequenced was CD4+ T cells from blood, cultured in vitro. The chain joins TRBV9 to TRBJ2-3; D uncertain. The clonotype was recovered from a human donor who had recovered from COVID-19. CDR3 residues: CASSVGPDFTDTQYF. The CDR3 nucleotides read TGTGCCAGCAGCGTAGGCCCGGATTTCACAGATACGCAGTATTTT.